This T cell receptor (beta chain) appears in the sequencing data of a study of T cell repertoires in cytomegalovirus infection. Study overall: Indications came from public TCR beta signatures; they pointed to CMV infection and to a matching HLA type.

The germline V gene encodes CDR1 LNHDA and CDR2 SQIVND (reference sequence). The CDR3 runs 17 residues. V was cut by 7 bases and J by 4 bases, with 22 bases left in between. Regarding this clonotype: Its matching antigen is unknown.

TCRdb redid the calling of the reads with MiXCR, one entry per CDR3 protein. The sample holds hundreds of thousands of distinct CDR3 sequences, about 44% seen once. Study-wide results and limits: Within the response measured ex vivo, HLA-C-restricted CMV-specific TCR beta clonotypes were dominant.

The chain recombines TRBV19 with TRBJ2-2, with unresolved D. This TCR came from a human donor in good health (CMV status not recorded). Some clones in this sample may be carry-over from other donors' samples. The starting material was cultured PBMCs, obtained from culture after CMV antigen stimulation. CDR3 protein: CASKTISGGWATGELFF. DNA for the CDR3: TGTGCCAGTAAAACCATTTCGGGTGGTTGGGCCACCGGGGAGCTGTTTTTT. Full variable domain (missing parts from reference TRBV19 and TRBJ2-2): DGGITQSPKYLFRKEGQNVTLSCEQNLNHDAMYWYRQDPGQGLRLIYYSQIVNDFQKGDIAEGYSVSREKKESFPLTVTSAQKNPTAFYLCASKTISGGWATGELFFGEGSRLTVL.